The 21 T cell receptor beta chains given below trace back to one sample, sequenced in a study of shared clonotypes between healthy human individuals. The protocol was immunoSEQ multiplex PCR, while the TCRdb copy is restricted to in-frame clones and leaves out a portion. Of more than 2,000,000 clones in the sample, more than 80% were seen once. The sample taken for sequencing was naive CD4+ T cells sorted from blood. Documented subset: CD45RA+ positively selected. The receptors derive from a man between 18 and 29 years old in good health.

The gene calls are TRBV5-1 and TRBJ2-5; TRBD2 is a possible D gene (6 bases). This CDR3 is 16 amino acids long. Trimming removed 0 bases from V and 4 bases from J, with 16 bases in between. The germline gives CDR1 SGHRS, CDR2 YFSETQ. The CDR3 loop is CASSLVGSAVAETQYF. In DNA, the CDR3 is TGCGCCAGCAGCTTGGTCGGGAGTGCAGTCGCAGAGACCCAGTACTTC.

The gene calls are TRBV30 and TRBJ2-3; 10 bases line up with TRBD1. V shed 2 bases, J shed 2 bases, and the junction held 7 bases outside the gene matches. The CDR3 has 16 amino acids. From germline, CDR1 is GTSNPN and CDR2 SVGIG (reference sequence). The CDR3 bases are TGTGCCTGGAGTCCCGGGACAGGGGACCACACAGATACGCAGTATTTT. It specifies CAWSPGTGDHTDTQYF.

To note about this clone: Within the sample, other DNA sequences also encode this same CDR3. The V call is TRBV6-5, the J call TRBJ1-3; perhaps TRBD1 as D (6 bases). The CDR3 is 13 residues long. CDR1 is MNHEY and CDR2 is SVGAGI in the germline V gene. V was shortened by 9 bases and J by 1 base, with 10 bases between the two germline ends. CDR3 sequence: CASSRGSGNTIYF. CDR3 DNA: TGTGCCAGTAGCAGGGGTTCTGGAAACACCATATATTTT.

The chain couples TRBV27 to TRBJ1-1; 7 bases align to TRBD1. V shed 0 bases, J shed 5 bases, and the junction held 18 bases outside the gene matches. Germline CDR1 is MNHEY and CDR2 is SMNVEV (reference sequence). The CDR3 contains 19 residues. For the CDR3, the DNA is TGTGCCAGCAGTTTATCCTGGGGCCTTATACAGGGGACAAGGACTGAAGCTTTCTTT. Protein: CASSLSWGLIQGTRTEAFF.

V gene TRBV5-1 combines with J gene TRBJ2-3; D gene ambiguous. The V gene lost 2 bases and the J gene lost 0 bases, with 7 bases spanning the gap. The CDR3 is 14 amino acids. Germline assignment: CDR1 SGHRS and CDR2 YFSETQ. CDR3 DNA: TGCGCCAGCAGCTTCTCTCTTAGCACAGATACGCAGTATTTT. Protein: CASSFSLSTDTQYF.

The chain uses TRBV15 and TRBJ2-2; the D call may be TRBD1 or TRBD2 (5 bases each). CDR1 and CDR2 (germline): LNHNV, YYDKDF (reference sequence). The CDR3 sequence is 18 residues long. The germline V and J ends were trimmed by 0 bases and 1 base, with 15 bases remaining between them. The CDR3 DNA reads TGTGCCACCAGCAGAGATCCCCTCAGAGGGGTGAACACCGGGGAGCTGTTTTTT. Its translation: CATSRDPLRGVNTGELFF.

This chain connects TRBV15 to TRBJ1-3; perhaps TRBD1 as D (5 bases). Trimming stripped 0 bases from V and 3 bases from J, with 12 bases between. Germline V gene sequence: CDR1 LNHNV, CDR2 YYDKDF (reference sequence). CDR3 length: 16 amino acids. CDR3 residues: CATSRETPTVGNTIYF. The CDR3 nucleotides read TGTGCCACCAGCAGAGAAACCCCGACAGTTGGAAACACCATATATTTT. The complete variable domain, with remaining parts taken from reference TRBV15 and TRBJ1-3, reads DAMVIQNPRYQVTQFGKPVTLSCSQTLNHNVMYWYQQKSSQAPKLLFHYYDKDFNNEADTPDNFQSRRPNTSFCFLDIRSPGLGDTAMYLCATSRETPTVGNTIYFGEGSWLTVV.

The chain joins TRBV7-2 to TRBJ2-3; TRBD2 matches at 7 bases. Trimming cost V 5 bases and J 5 bases; bases outside gene matches: 7. This CDR3 spans 14 amino acids. The germline V gene encodes CDR1 SGHTA and CDR2 FQGNSA. The CDR3 coding sequence is TGTGCCAGCAGCCACCCGGGGGAGGGAGATACGCAGTATTTT. It is translated as CASSHPGEGDTQYF.

This chain links TRBV30 with TRBJ2-2, with unresolved D. The CDR3 length is 13 residues. The germline V gene has CDR1 GTSNPN and CDR2 SVGIG (reference sequence). V shed 3 bases and J shed 0 bases, with 5 bases lying between them. CDR3 loop: CAWRATNTGELFF. The CDR3 nucleotides are TGTGCCTGGAGGGCGACGAACACCGGGGAGCTGTTTTTT.

The V gene is TRBV7-2, the J gene TRBJ2-7; 10 bases map to TRBD1. Germline CDR1 and CDR2: SGHTA and FQGNSA. The CDR3 totals 16 residues. Germline trimming cut 1 base from V and 2 bases from J; bases unmatched to any gene: 5. CDR3 sequence reads: CASSLGGGTGAYEQYF. The DNA for the CDR3 is TGTGCCAGCAGCTTAGGCGGCGGGACAGGGGCCTACGAGCAGTACTTC.

Concerning this clone: The same CDR3 is also encoded by other DNA sequences in this sample. V is TRBV9 and J is TRBJ1-3; D is uncertain. Deletions cut 0 bases from V and 3 bases from J, with 4 bases between. CDR3 size: 13 residues. Germline assignment: CDR1 SGDLS and CDR2 YYNGEE. Here the CDR3 DNA reads TGTGCCAGCAGCGTAGCTGGTGGAAACACCATATATTTT. Protein product: CASSVAGGNTIYF.

This chain links TRBV5-1 with TRBJ2-7; D is possibly TRBD2 (5 bases). Trimming shortened V by 3 bases and J by 5 bases, and 15 bases separated the two germline ends. This CDR3 has 14 residues. The germline V gene encodes CDR1 SGHRS and CDR2 YFSETQ. DNA for the CDR3: TGCGCCAGCAGCTCGGGGTGGGCGAACAACGAGCAGTACTTC. This translates into CASSSGWANNEQYF.

The genes are TRBV4-3 and TRBJ2-1; TRBD2 matches at 12 bases. Unmatched junction bases numbered 11, after V lost 11 bases and J lost 0 bases. Germline V lookup: CDR1 LGHNA, CDR2 YSLEER. This CDR3 has 17 amino acids. The CDR3 here is CAWTGTTSGSSYNEQFF. As DNA, the CDR3 is TGCGCCTGGACGGGAACGACTAGCGGGAGCTCCTACAATGAGCAGTTCTTC.

This clone occurred once. The chain joins TRBV19 to TRBJ2-7; TRBD2 matches 15 bases. The CDR3 is made up of 18 amino acids. Germline V gene lookup returns CDR1 LNHDA and CDR2 SQIVND (reference sequence). V lost 2 bases and J lost 4; bases outside the gene matches: 9. The CDR3 region is CASSIKGPGLAGGYEQYF. The CDR3 nucleotides are TGTGCCAGTAGTATAAAAGGCCCAGGACTAGCGGGAGGGTACGAGCAGTACTTC.

CDR3 DNA sequence: TGTGCCAGCAGCTTCGGACAGGGGAAAGATACGCAGTATTTT. This sequence encodes CASSFGQGKDTQYF. The chain employs TRBV11-3 and TRBJ2-3; the match to TRBD1 covers 9 bases. CDR1 and CDR2 from the germline V gene are SGHNT and YENEEA. V lost 3 bases, J lost 5 bases, and 3 bases stayed unmatched. There are 14 residues in the CDR3.

The chain joins TRBV30 to TRBJ2-3; D gene uncertain. The CDR3 is 13 residues long. Germline CDR1 GTSNPN, CDR2 SVGIG (reference sequence). V was pared by 2 bases and J by 3 bases, with 9 bases between. CDR3 nucleotides: TGTGCCTGGAGTCCTAGGCCAACAGATACGCAGTATTTT. Residues: CAWSPRPTDTQYF.

The J gene is TRBJ1-5, the V gene TRBV6-5; D is unresolved. V was pared by 6 bases and J by 6 bases, with 15 bases between. Germline V gene data show CDR1 as MNHEY and CDR2 as SVGAGI. This CDR3 contains 14 residues. The CDR3 spells CASSPLPGPQPQHF. Written as DNA, the CDR3 is TGTGCCAGCAGCCCCCTCCCGGGTCCTCAGCCCCAGCATTTT.

The rearrangement links TRBV6-6 to TRBJ2-1, with D perhaps TRBD2 (6 bases). Germline V gene data show CDR1 as MNHNY and CDR2 as SVGAGI (reference sequence). The CDR3 is made up of 13 amino acids. Trimming pared 7 bases from V and 4 bases from J, leaving 11 bases between. The DNA for the CDR3 is TGTGCCAGCATACCTGGGGGGTACAATGAGCAGTTCTTC. Protein sequence: CASIPGGYNEQFF.

The chain joins TRBV7-8 to TRBJ2-5; no clear D gene. The CDR3 is 15 amino acids. CDR1 is SGHVS, CDR2 FQNEAQ, per germline. Trimming removed 5 bases from V and 7 bases from J, with 20 bases in between. The CDR3 spells CASSILVASSATQYF. The DNA for the CDR3 is TGTGCCAGCAGCATCCTGGTTGCCTCGTCAGCGACCCAGTACTTC.

Remarks on this clone: Other DNA sequences from this sample encode an identical CDR3 as well. The chain carries TRBV5-1 and TRBJ2-1; a possible D gene is TRBD2 (5 bases). The germline gives CDR1 SGHRS, CDR2 YFSETQ. The CDR3 spans 15 residues. V dropped 2 bases and J dropped 3 bases, with 12 bases sitting between them. Written as DNA, the CDR3 is TGCGCCAGCAGCTTACGGCTAGCTGTCTACAATGAGCAGTTCTTC. It yields the protein CASSLRLAVYNEQFF. Variable domain in full (rest from reference TRBV5-1 and TRBJ2-1): KAGVTQTPRYLIKTRGQQVTLSCSPISGHRSVSWYQQTPGQGLQFLFEYFSETQRNKGNFPGRFSGRQFSNSRSEMNVSTLELGDSALYLCASSLRLAVYNEQFFGPGTRLTVL.

V is TRBV14 and J is TRBJ2-5, with D perhaps matching TRBD2 (6 bases). V lost 1 base to trimming and J lost 5 bases, with 8 bases between them. The length of the CDR3 is 13 residues. CDR1 and CDR2 from the germline V gene are SGHDN and FVKESK. CDR3 nucleotide sequence: TGTGCCAGCAGCCAAGGGCTAGCGGAGACCCAGTACTTC. This codes for CASSQGLAETQYF.